This T cell receptor (beta chain) was recovered during a study of technical replicates of blood from a handful of donors. This CDR3 spans 15 amino acids. Germline V CDR1 and CDR2: MNHEY, SMNVEV (reference sequence). With 3 bases removed from V and 8 bases from J, the gap between germline ends came to 16 bases. The assay was immunoSEQ multiplex PCR, and TCRdb's table has in-frame clones only and misses some. The sample lists tens of thousands of clones, 85% to 95% occurring once. The specimen sequenced was T cells isolated from PBMCs. The V and J genes are TRBV27 and TRBJ1-4, with D possibly matching TRBD1 (5 bases). The receptor was derived from a human donor in good health. CDR3: CASSFHGGGGEKLFF. DNA for the CDR3: TGTGCCAGCAGTTTTCATGGGGGAGGAGGAGAAAAACTGTTTTTT.